The present T cell receptor (beta chain) was sequenced within a study of blood T cells in healthy people across ages. Study-wide findings and caveats: Donor CMV infection status was unknown, possibly confounding age-related changes in expanded clonotypes.

The sample holds one count of this clonotype. Its matching antigen is unknown. A sample-barcoded 5' primer and a J-beta primer mix were used in a second PCR of about 7 to 11 cycles. At least 2.5 million CDR3-containing paired-end reads were obtained per sample. A single record per CDR3 protein comes from TCRdb applying MiXCR to the 5' RACE reads. Here the sample spans about 800,000 distinct CDR3 sequences, about 62% being singletons. Trimming took off 3 bases at V and 4 bases at J, with 18 bases between the two ends. This CDR3 comprises 15 residues. Germline CDR1 DFQATT, CDR2 SNEGSKA (reference sequence).

The chain joins TRBV20-1 to TRBJ2-5, with D possibly matching TRBD2 (6 bases). Sequenced sample: blood. The origin of this receptor is a man aged 30-40 years in good health. The CDR3: CSASWAGPVSETQYF. The CDR3 DNA follows: TGCAGTGCTAGCTGGGCGGGACCCGTATCAGAGACCCAGTACTTC.